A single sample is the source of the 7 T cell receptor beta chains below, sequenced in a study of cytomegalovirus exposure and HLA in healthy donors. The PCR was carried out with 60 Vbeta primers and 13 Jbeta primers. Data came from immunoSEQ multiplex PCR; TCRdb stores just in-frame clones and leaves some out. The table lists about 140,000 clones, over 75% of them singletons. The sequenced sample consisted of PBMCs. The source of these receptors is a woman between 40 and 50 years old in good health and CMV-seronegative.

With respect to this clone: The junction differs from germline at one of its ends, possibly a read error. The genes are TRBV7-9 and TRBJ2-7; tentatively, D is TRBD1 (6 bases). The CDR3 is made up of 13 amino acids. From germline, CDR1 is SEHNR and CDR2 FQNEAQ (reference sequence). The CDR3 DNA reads TGTTCCAGCAGCTTTGAGACAGGCGGCGAGCAGTACTTC. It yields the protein CSSSFETGGEQYF.

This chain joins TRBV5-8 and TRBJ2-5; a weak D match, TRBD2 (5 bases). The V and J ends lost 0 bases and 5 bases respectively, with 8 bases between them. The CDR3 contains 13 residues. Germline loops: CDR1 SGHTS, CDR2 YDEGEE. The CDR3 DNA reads TGTGCCAGCAGCTTGGGAACTAGGGAGACCCAGTACTTC. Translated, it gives CASSLGTRETQYF. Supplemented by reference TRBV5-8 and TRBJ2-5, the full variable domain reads EAGVTQSPTHLIKTRGQQATLRCSPISGHTSVYWYQQALGLGLQFLLWYDEGEERNRGNFPPRFSGRQFPNYSSELNVNALELEDSALYLCASSLGTRETQYFGPGTRLLVL.

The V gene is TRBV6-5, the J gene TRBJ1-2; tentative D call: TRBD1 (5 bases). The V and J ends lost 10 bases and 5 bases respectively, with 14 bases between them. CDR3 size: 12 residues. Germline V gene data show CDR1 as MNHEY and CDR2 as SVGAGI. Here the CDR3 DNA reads TGTGCCACAGACAGTTACTTATATGGCTACACCTTC. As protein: CATDSYLYGYTF.

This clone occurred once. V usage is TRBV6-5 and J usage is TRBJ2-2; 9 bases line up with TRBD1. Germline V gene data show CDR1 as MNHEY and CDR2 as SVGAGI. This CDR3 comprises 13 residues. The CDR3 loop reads CAGTGLNTGELFF. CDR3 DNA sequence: TGTGCAGGGACAGGGCTGAACACCGGGGAGCTGTTTTTT.

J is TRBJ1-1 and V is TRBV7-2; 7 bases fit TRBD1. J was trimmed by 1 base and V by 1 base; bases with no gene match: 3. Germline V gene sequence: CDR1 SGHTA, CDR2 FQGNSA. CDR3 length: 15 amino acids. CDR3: CASSLVGQANTEAFF. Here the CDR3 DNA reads TGTGCCAGCAGCTTAGTCGGACAGGCGAACACTGAAGCTTTCTTT.

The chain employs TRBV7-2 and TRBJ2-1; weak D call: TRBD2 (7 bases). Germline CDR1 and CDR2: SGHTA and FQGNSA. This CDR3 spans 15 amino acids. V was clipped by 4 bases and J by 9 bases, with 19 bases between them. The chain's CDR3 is CASSSRGGGSIEQFF. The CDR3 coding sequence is TGTGCCAGCAGCTCTAGAGGGGGGGGCTCCATTGAGCAGTTCTTC. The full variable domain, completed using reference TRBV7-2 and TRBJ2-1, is GAGVSQSPSNKVTEKGKDVELRCDPISGHTALYWYRQSLGQGLEFLIYFQGNSAPDKSGLPSDRFSAERTGGSVSTLTIQRTQQEDSAVYLCASSSRGGGSIEQFFGPGTRLTVL.

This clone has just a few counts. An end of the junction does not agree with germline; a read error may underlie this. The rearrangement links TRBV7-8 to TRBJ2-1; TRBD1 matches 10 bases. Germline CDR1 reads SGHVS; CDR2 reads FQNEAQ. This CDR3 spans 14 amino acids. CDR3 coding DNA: TGTGCCAGCAGATTAGGGACAGGGGACAATGAGCAGTTCTTC. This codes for CASRLGTGDNEQFF. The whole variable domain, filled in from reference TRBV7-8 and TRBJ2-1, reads GAGVSQSPRYKVAKRGQDVALRCDPISGHVSLFWYQQALGQGPEFLTYFQNEAQLDKSGLPSDRFFAERPEGSVSTLKIQRTQQEDSAVYLCASRLGTGDNEQFFGPGTRLTVL.